Below are 6 T cell receptor beta chains sequenced from a single sample in a study of T cells in Graves' hyperthyroidism and ophthalmopathy. The investigators amplified TCR beta CDR3 regions from RNA transcripts. Researchers ran a first-round RT-PCR on the TCR CDR3 using the HTBI primer set. TCRdb itself ran the multiplex PCR reads through MiXCR, one entry per CDR3 protein. The top ten hold around 3.9% of the sample, which has under 650,000 distinct CDR3 sequences, 15% to 20% seen once. Sequences were obtained from blood. The source of these receptors is a woman aged 30 to 39 with Graves' hyperthyroidism.

This clonotype showed up many times. The chain's CDR3 is CASRTGQGSYEQYF. As DNA, the CDR3 is TGTGCCAGCAGGACGGGACAGGGGTCCTACGAGCAGTACTTC. V gene TRBV12-3 or TRBV12-4 combines with J gene TRBJ2-7; 10 nucleotides agree with TRBD1. The CDR3 spans 14 residues. Trimming cost V 6 bases and J 1 base; bases outside gene matches: 3.

The chain joins TRBV4-1 to TRBJ2-7; D gene uncertain. Trimming cost V 1 base and J 5 bases, with 6 bases left between them. The germline CDR1 and CDR2 sequences are MGHRA and YSYEKL. The CDR3 length is 12 residues. CDR3 nucleotide sequence: TGCGCCAGCAGCCAAGTGGCTCACGAGCAGTACTTC. This translates into CASSQVAHEQYF.

This clonotype was detected many times. V gene TRBV28 combines with J gene TRBJ2-1; D is possibly TRBD1 (6 bases). Germline CDR1 MDHEN, CDR2 SYDVKM. The CDR3 runs 13 residues. Trimming removed 2 bases from V and 9 bases from J, with 11 bases in between. The CDR3 nucleotides are TGTGCCAGCAGTTTAGGGCAGGGGTTTGAGCAGTTCTTC. Amino acids: CASSLGQGFEQFF.

This clonotype was detected many times. This chain uses TRBV7-9 with TRBJ2-1; D unclear. Per germline, CDR1 SEHNR and CDR2 FQNEAQ (reference sequence). The CDR3 extends over 13 amino acids. Between the trimmed V and J ends, which lost 5 bases and 4 bases, there was a span of 9 bases. This CDR3 reads CASSASPYNEQFF. The CDR3 nucleotides read TGTGCCAGCAGCGCTAGTCCGTACAATGAGCAGTTCTTC.

This clonotype appeared a few times. V gene TRBV24-1 combines with J gene TRBJ2-1; possibly TRBD2 for D (6 bases). The CDR3 totals 16 residues. The V gene lost 3 bases and the J gene lost 2 bases, with 13 bases spanning the gap. Germline V CDR1 and CDR2: KGHDR, SFDVKD. CDR3 loop: CATSDPSAATYNEQFF. In nucleotides, the CDR3 is TGTGCCACCAGTGATCCTAGCGCGGCTACCTACAATGAGCAGTTCTTC.

This clonotype was observed many times. This chain joins TRBV28 and TRBJ1-2, with a possible D match to TRBD1 (6 bases). Germline lookup yields CDR1 MDHEN and CDR2 SYDVKM. CDR3 length equals 14 residues. V was clipped by 1 base and J by 2 bases, with 8 bases between them. CDR3 coding DNA: TGTGCCAGCAGTTTATTTACAGGGAACTATGGCTACACCTTC. It yields the protein CASSLFTGNYGYTF.